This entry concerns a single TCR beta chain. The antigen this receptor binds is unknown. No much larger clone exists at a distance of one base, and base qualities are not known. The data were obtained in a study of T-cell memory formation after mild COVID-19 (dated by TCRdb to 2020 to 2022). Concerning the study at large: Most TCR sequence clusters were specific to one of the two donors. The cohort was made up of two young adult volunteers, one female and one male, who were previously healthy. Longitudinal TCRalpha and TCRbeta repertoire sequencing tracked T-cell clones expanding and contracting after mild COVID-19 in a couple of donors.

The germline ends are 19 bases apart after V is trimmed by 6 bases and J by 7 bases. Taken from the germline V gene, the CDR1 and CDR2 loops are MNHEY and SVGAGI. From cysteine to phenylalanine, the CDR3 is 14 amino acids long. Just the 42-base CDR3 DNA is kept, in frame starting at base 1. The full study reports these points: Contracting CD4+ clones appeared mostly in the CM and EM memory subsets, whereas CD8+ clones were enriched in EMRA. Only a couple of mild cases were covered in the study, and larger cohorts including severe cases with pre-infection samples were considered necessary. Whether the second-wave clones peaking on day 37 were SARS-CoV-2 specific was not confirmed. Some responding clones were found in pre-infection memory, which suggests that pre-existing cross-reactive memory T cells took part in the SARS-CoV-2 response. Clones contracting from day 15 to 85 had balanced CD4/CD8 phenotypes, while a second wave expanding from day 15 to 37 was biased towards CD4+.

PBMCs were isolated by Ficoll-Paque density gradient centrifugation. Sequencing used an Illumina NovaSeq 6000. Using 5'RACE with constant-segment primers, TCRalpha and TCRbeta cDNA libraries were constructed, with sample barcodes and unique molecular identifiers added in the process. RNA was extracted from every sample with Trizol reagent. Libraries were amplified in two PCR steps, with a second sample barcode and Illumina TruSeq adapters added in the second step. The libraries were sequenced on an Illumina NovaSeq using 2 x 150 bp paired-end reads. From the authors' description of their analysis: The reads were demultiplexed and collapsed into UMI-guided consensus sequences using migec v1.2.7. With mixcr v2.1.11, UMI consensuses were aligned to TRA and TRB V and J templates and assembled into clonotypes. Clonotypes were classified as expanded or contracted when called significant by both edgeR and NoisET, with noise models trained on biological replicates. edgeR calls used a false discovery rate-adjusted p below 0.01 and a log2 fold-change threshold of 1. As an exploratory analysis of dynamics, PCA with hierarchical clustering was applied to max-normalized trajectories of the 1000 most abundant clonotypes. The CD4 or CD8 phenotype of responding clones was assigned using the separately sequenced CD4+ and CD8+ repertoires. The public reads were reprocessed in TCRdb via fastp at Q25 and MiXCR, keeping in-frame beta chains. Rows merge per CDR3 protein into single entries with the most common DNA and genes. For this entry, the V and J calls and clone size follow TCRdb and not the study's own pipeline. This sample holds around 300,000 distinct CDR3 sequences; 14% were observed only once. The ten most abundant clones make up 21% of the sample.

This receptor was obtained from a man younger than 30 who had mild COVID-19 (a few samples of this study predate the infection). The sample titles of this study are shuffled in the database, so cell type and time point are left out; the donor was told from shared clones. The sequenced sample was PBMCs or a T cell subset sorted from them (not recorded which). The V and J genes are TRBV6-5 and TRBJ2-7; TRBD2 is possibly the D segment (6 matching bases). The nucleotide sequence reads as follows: TGTGCCAGCAGCCCACTCAGGAGGGGCGAAGAGCAGTACTTC. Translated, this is CASSPLRRGEEQYF.